Listed here are 14 T cell receptor beta chains from one sample, sequenced in a study of blood T cell repertoires in COVID-19. Measured with immunoSEQ multiplex PCR; TCRdb has only the in-frame clones, and not every one. This repertoire shows tens of thousands of clones, roughly 80% found once; its top ten account for approximately 15%. The source material was peripheral blood. These receptors all stem from a man aged 60 to 75 with COVID-19, enrolled during active disease.

This clone was recorded once. The chain has TRBV4-1 and TRBJ1-2; 8 bases fit TRBD1. This CDR3 spans 15 amino acids. Germline assignment: CDR1 MGHRA and CDR2 YSYEKL. Unmatched junction bases numbered 9, after V lost 2 bases and J lost 7 bases. CDR3 nucleotide sequence: TGCGCCAGCAGCCAAATTTTTCAGGGGGCGAGTGGCTACACCTTC. Protein sequence: CASSQIFQGASGYTF.

The sample holds one count of this clone. The chain is built from TRBV9 and TRBJ2-1; TRBD2 matches at 10 bases. CDR1 and CDR2 (germline): SGDLS, YYNGEE. V lost 4 bases to trimming and J lost 9 bases; unmatched junction nucleotides: 4. This CDR3 has 13 amino acids. CDR3 sequence (DNA): TGTGCCAGCAGCTCGTGGACTAGCGGTGAGCAGTTCTTC. Amino acid sequence: CASSSWTSGEQFF.

This rearrangement joins TRBV4-1 to TRBJ1-5; maybe TRBD1 (6 bases). CDR1 MGHRA and CDR2 YSYEKL come from the germline V gene. The CDR3 totals 17 residues. With 0 bases removed from V and 9 bases from J, the gap between germline ends came to 21 bases. CDR3 nucleotide sequence: TGCGCCAGCAGCCAAGAGGGGGCTTTACAGGGTACATGGCCCCAGCATTTT. This encodes CASSQEGALQGTWPQHF.

The chain has TRBV7-4 and TRBJ2-1; 8 nucleotides line up with TRBD2. CDR3 length: 16 amino acids. Germline V lookup: CDR1 SGHVT, CDR2 SQSDAQ. V dropped 1 base and J dropped 1; count of bases not matched to a gene: 3. Here the CDR3 DNA reads TGTGCCAGCAGCTTAGAAGCGGGGGAGTCCTACAATGAGCAGTTCTTC. Residues: CASSLEAGESYNEQFF.

The table lists this clone with a few counts. The chain combines TRBV28 with TRBJ1-2; D call uncertain. The CDR3 covers 17 residues. The germline gives CDR1 MDHEN, CDR2 SYDVKM. The V end was cut by 5 bases, the J end by 4 bases, with 23 bases between. CDR3 amino acids: CASSANPRSPNRYGYTF. CDR3 DNA: TGTGCCAGCAGTGCCAACCCCCGATCGCCTAACCGCTATGGCTACACCTTC.

The chain recombines TRBV6-1 with TRBJ2-1; D possibly corresponds to TRBD2 (6 bases). The V end was cut by 2 bases, the J end by 3 bases, with 14 bases between. The CDR3 extends over 16 amino acids. Germline CDR1 is MNHNS and CDR2 is SASEGT. Here the CDR3 reads CASSEFRTGDYNEQFF. The CDR3 coding sequence is TGTGCCAGCAGTGAATTTCGGACGGGAGACTACAATGAGCAGTTCTTC.

The chain joins TRBV11-3 to TRBJ2-1, with 8 bases lining up with TRBD1. The CDR3 contains 16 residues. Germline CDR1 SGHNT, CDR2 YENEEA. V lost 5 bases to trimming and J lost 7 bases; unmatched junction nucleotides: 13. CDR3: CASSRGQGDVWNEQFF. DNA of the CDR3: TGTGCCAGCAGCCGCGGACAGGGCGATGTGTGGAATGAGCAGTTCTTC.

The chain has TRBV28 and TRBJ1-1, with D perhaps TRBD1 (6 bases). Deletions cut 7 bases from V and 3 bases from J, with 15 bases between. CDR1 and CDR2 from the germline V gene are MDHEN and SYDVKM. The length of the CDR3 is 14 residues. The chain's CDR3 is CASKFRGEDTEAFF. CDR3 sequence (DNA): TGTGCCAGCAAATTCAGGGGCGAGGACACTGAAGCTTTCTTT.

The chain carries TRBV4-1 and TRBJ1-2; 7 bases fit TRBD1. The germline V gene has CDR1 MGHRA and CDR2 YSYEKL. V shed 4 bases, J shed 5 bases, and the junction held 10 bases outside the gene matches. The CDR3 is made up of 15 amino acids. This chain's CDR3 is CASSPSQDRLYGYTF. The CDR3 coding sequence is TGCGCCAGCAGCCCATCCCAGGACAGGCTGTATGGCTACACCTTC.

This rearrangement joins TRBV5-4 to TRBJ2-5; D gene ambiguous. The V gene's germline CDR1 is SGHNT and CDR2 YYREEE (reference sequence). This CDR3 has 14 amino acids. The V end was cut by 0 bases, the J end by 7 bases, with 13 bases between. CDR3 region: CASSLGDRSGTQYF. The CDR3 region has the DNA TGTGCCAGCAGCTTGGGCGATAGGTCAGGGACCCAGTACTTC.

The chain combines TRBV2 with TRBJ2-3; 13 nucleotides align to TRBD2. There are 14 residues in the CDR3. CDR1 and CDR2 (germline): SNHLY, FYNNEI. The V segment lost 8 bases and the J segment 2 bases; nucleotides outside the gene matches: 1. The CDR3 sequence is CASGLAGATDTQYF. As DNA, the CDR3 is TGTGCCAGCGGACTAGCGGGGGCCACAGATACGCAGTATTTT.

This sequence joins TRBV3-1 (or the pseudogene TRBV3-2) and TRBJ2-1; D might be TRBD1 (5 bases). CDR1 and CDR2 (germline): LGHDT, YNNKEL (reference sequence). CDR3 size: 12 residues. Trimming stripped 0 bases from V and 15 bases from J, with 12 bases between. The CDR3 protein is CASSQDRQGTFF. The CDR3 DNA follows: TGTGCCAGCAGCCAAGATAGGCAGGGAACGTTCTTC.

This chain joins TRBV5-6 and TRBJ2-7; D may be TRBD2 (5 bases). The CDR3 sequence is 13 residues long. Germline V gives CDR1 SGHDT, CDR2 YYEEEE. V lost 0 bases and J 3 bases, leaving 7 bases between the germline ends. The CDR3 DNA reads as TGTGCCAGCAGCTTGGCGGGGAACTACGAGCAGTACTTC. It encodes CASSLAGNYEQYF.

CDR3: CASSWAGTGDQETQYF. In DNA, the CDR3 is TGTGCCAGCAGCTGGGCGGGGACAGGGGATCAAGAGACCCAGTACTTC. The chain employs TRBV7-9 and TRBJ2-5; 10 nucleotides line up with TRBD1. The germline gives CDR1 SEHNR, CDR2 FQNEAQ (reference sequence). The length of the CDR3 is 16 residues. With 4 bases clipped from V and 2 bases from J, the junction kept 7 bases outside the gene matches.